This T cell receptor (beta chain) was observed in a study of neoadjuvant anti-PD-1 for oral cavity cancer (dated by TCRdb to the early 2020s). About the study as a whole: Before curative-intent surgical resection, most patients were given three to four biweekly doses of nivolumab at 3 mg/kg. For patients who did not progress, a fourth nivolumab dose was given around day 43, followed by definitive surgical resection on days 50-56. Patients with complete response, partial response or stable disease by RECIST 1.1 were defined as responders, whereas patients with progression were defined as non-responders. The parent correlative cohort included over nine patients, with an approximately 30% response rate.

Inclusive of the bounding cysteine and phenylalanine, the CDR3 is 14 residues long. Here the CDR3 DNA is all that survives: 42 bases in frame from base 1. From V the trimming removes 5 bases and from J it removes 4 bases, while the gene matches leave 7 bases of the junction unaccounted for. CDR1 and CDR2 (SGHAT, FQNNGV) derive from the germline V gene. PBMC libraries used mostly around 0.5 ug of input genomic DNA for deep sequencing, with six replicates per sample. TCRbeta libraries were prepared with the immunoSEQ hsTCRbeta kit according to the manufacturer's instructions. Sequencing of the completed libraries took place using an Illumina NovaSeq 6000 S4 flow cell after they had been pooled to around 3 nM. Regarding the original processing steps: Raw data preprocessing and quality control were performed with the immunoSEQ Analyzer. The analysis was limited to productive rearrangements, and each clonotype was defined by a unique CDR3 amino acid sequence. Repertoire clonality was estimated as the Gini-Simpson index, which was calculated using the R package tcR. Gini indices were compared with Student's t test, and associations with tumor size change were assessed by Pearson correlation. This immuneACCESS table, as held by TCRdb, lists in-frame sequences with V and J called but not all clones. Of the missing ones, under half trace to an unresolved V gene in checked studies; the others have no known cause. D and trimming were read from the DNA, whereas the V and J calls and clone size are those reported in that table. This sample lists tens of thousands of clones; roughly nine tenths were detected once. The leading ten clones occupy 2.5% to 3.5% of the sample.

Results the study describes overall, beyond this receptor: The TCR analyses had only three patients in each response group, and the authors called for validation in larger cohorts. A higher pretreatment blood Treg/Th17 ratio correlated with both higher pretreatment blood TCRbeta clonality and lower post-treatment tumor TCRbeta clonality. After neoadjuvant nivolumab, non-responders showed significantly higher T cell clonality (Gini index) in PBMCs than responders did.

The meaning of the sample's time point label: after neoadjuvant nivolumab, at surgical resection. Patients were newly diagnosed with stage II-IVA oral cavity squamous cell carcinoma and had received no prior systemic or radiation treatment. Everyone in the cohort had locally advanced, HPV-negative oral cavity squamous cell carcinoma. Peripheral blood mononuclear cells were analyzed directly and were not maintained or expanded in culture. Samples were obtained from a longitudinal correlative study of a single-arm phase II trial of neoadjuvant nivolumab in oral cavity squamous cell carcinoma. Genomic DNA-based TCRbeta sequencing was performed on subject-matched pre- and post-treatment PBMCs and tumors from three responders and three non-responders. Peripheral blood mononuclear cells were collected once before nivolumab treatment and again after treatment, at the time of surgery. Genomic DNA was isolated from PBMCs using the Maxwell RSC DNA from Cells kit.

Comment on this clone: The target of this receptor is not known. One base away there is no much larger clone; base qualities are not given.

The receptor was derived from a person between 40 and 79 years old with oral cavity squamous cell carcinoma. Sequences were derived from PBMCs, sampled after nivolumab (anti-PD-1) treatment. The rearrangement combines TRBV11-2 with TRBJ2-7, with 8 middle bases fitting TRBD1. The nucleotides read TGTGCCAGCAGCCCCCTCAGGGGGCTGTACGAGCAGTACTTC. Its product reads: CASSPLRGLYEQYF.